Below, 6 T cell receptor beta chains from the same sample are listed, as sequenced in a study of shared clonotypes between healthy human individuals. The assay was immunoSEQ multiplex PCR, and TCRdb's table has in-frame clones only and misses some. The sample holds roughly 520,000 clones, approximately 95% seen once. Sequences were obtained from naive CD4+ T cells sorted from blood. Sample subset: CD45RA+ positively selected. Receptors were obtained from a woman aged 25 to 39 in good health.

The rearrangement uses TRBV6-5 and TRBJ2-7; a possible D gene is TRBD1 (5 bases). The length of the CDR3 is 14 residues. Germline CDR1 is MNHEY and CDR2 is SVGAGI. V was cut by 5 bases and J by 5 bases, with 16 bases left in between. The CDR3 region is CASSLQGSLHEQYF. The CDR3 coding sequence is TGTGCCAGCAGTCTCCAGGGTAGCCTCCACGAGCAGTACTTC.

The chain combines TRBV15 with TRBJ1-5; D is perhaps TRBD1 (5 bases). V was cut by 1 base and J by 0 bases, with 10 bases left in between. Germline lookup yields CDR1 LNHNV and CDR2 YYDKDF (reference sequence). The CDR3 has 16 amino acids. Here the CDR3 DNA reads TGTGCCACCAGCAGAGCAGGGTGGGGTAGCAATCAGCCCCAGCATTTT. This gives the protein CATSRAGWGSNQPQHF.

This chain uses TRBV6-6 with TRBJ2-7; 9 bases are shared with TRBD1. Germline trimming cut 5 bases from V and 7 bases from J; bases unmatched to any gene: 9. Germline CDR1 and CDR2: MNHNY and SVGAGI (reference sequence). This CDR3 has 14 amino acids. The CDR3 reads CASSRDRALREQYF. CDR3 DNA sequence: TGTGCCAGCAGTCGGGACAGGGCTTTACGAGAGCAGTACTTC.

The rearrangement links TRBV19 to TRBJ1-5, with D tentatively TRBD1 (6 bases). V was cut by 4 bases and J by 6 bases, with 16 bases left in between. The germline gives CDR1 LNHDA, CDR2 SQIVND (reference sequence). This CDR3 is 15 amino acids long. CDR3 sequence (DNA): TGTGCCAGTAGTACCCGGACAGTGGGGAGTCAGCCCCAGCATTTT. Protein sequence: CASSTRTVGSQPQHF.

The chain is built from TRBV4-2 and TRBJ2-5; the D is unclear. V dropped 0 bases and J dropped 4 bases, with 12 bases sitting between them. The CDR3 is 15 amino acids. Per germline, CDR1 LGHNA and CDR2 YNFKEQ. The DNA for the CDR3 is TGTGCCAGCAGCCAAGATGCGGTAGCCCGAGAGACCCAGTACTTC. This sequence encodes CASSQDAVARETQYF.

The chain joins TRBV18 to TRBJ2-1; no reliable D call. Looked up from germline, CDR1 is KGHSH and CDR2 is LQKENI. The CDR3 is 15 amino acids. V was cut by 3 bases and J by 6 bases, with 15 bases left in between. DNA of the CDR3: TGTGCCAGCTCACCCCTGAATAACCCTGCCAATGAGCAGTTCTTC. This sequence encodes CASSPLNNPANEQFF.